A selection of T cell receptor beta chains follows, all from one sample in a study of control samples from healthy donors and cancer patients. Sequenced by immunoSEQ multiplex PCR; TCRdb stores in-frame clones only, minus some. The data show around 100,000 clones, with about 90% seen just once and 18% held by the top ten. The specimen sequenced was blood. These receptors all come from a woman between 45 and 60 years old in good health. The CDR3 runs from the conserved cysteine through the conserved F or W. A D gene is named only where the DNA matches it firmly. Clone size, where shown, is once, few, many, or a class for clones that have expanded.

J: TRBJ2-2; size: .; D: .; V: TRBV4-1; CDR3: CASKGSGANTGELFF; DNA: TGCGCCAGCAAGGGGTCAGGCGCGAACACCGGGGAGCTGTTTTTT
J: TRBJ1-1; size: .; D: .; V: TRBV29-1; CDR3: CSVEDTGQVNTEAFF; DNA: TGCAGCGTTGAAGATACAGGACAAGTGAACACTGAAGCTTTCTTT
J: TRBJ2-3; size: .; D: TRBD1; V: TRBV5-4; CDR3: CASSLTGTGAPDTQYF; DNA: TGTGCCAGCAGCTTGACCGGGACAGGGGCCCCAGATACGCAGTATTTT
J: TRBJ2-3; size: .; D: .; V: TRBV5-1; CDR3: CASSLAISMDTDTQYF; DNA: TGCGCCAGCAGCTTGGCCATATCGATGGACACAGATACGCAGTATTTT
J: TRBJ2-3; size: .; D: TRBD2; V: TRBV7-6; CDR3: CASSLATGTSGGAGATDTQYF; DNA: TGTGCCAGCAGCTTAGCAACCGGGACTAGCGGGGGGGCAGGGGCCACAGATACGCAGTATTTT
J: TRBJ1-2; size: .; D: .; V: TRBV18; CDR3: CASSAGEYYGYTF; DNA: TGTGCCAGCTCAGCAGGGGAGTACTATGGCTACACCTTC
J: TRBJ1-1; size: .; D: TRBD1; V: TRBV4-1; CDR3: CASSQDRGLRPEAFF; DNA: TGCGCCAGCAGCCAAGACAGGGGGCTCCGACCTGAAGCTTTCTTT
J: TRBJ1-6; size: .; D: TRBD1; V: TRBV9; CDR3: CASSPVGTVISPLHF; DNA: TGTGCCAGCAGCCCAGTAGGGACAGTTATATCACCCCTCCACTTT
J: TRBJ1-2; size: .; D: .; V: TRBV6-5; CDR3: CASCDPGPTYYGYTF; DNA: TGTGCCAGCTGCGACCCGGGCCCTACCTACTATGGCTACACCTTC
J: TRBJ1-1; size: .; D: .; V: TRBV6-2/TRBV6-3; CDR3: CASSYPGQGF; DNA: TGTGCCAGCAGTTATCCGGGACAAGGCTTT
J: TRBJ2-3; size: .; D: TRBD1; V: TRBV3-1/TRBV3-2; CDR3: CASSSPGTGNTQYF; DNA: TGTGCCAGCAGCTCACCCGGGACAGGAAATACGCAGTATTTT
J: TRBJ2-1; size: .; D: TRBD2; V: TRBV9; CDR3: CASSYSGSSYNEQFF; DNA: TGTGCCAGCAGCTATAGCGGGAGCTCCTACAATGAGCAGTTCTTC
J: TRBJ2-1; size: .; D: .; V: TRBV29-1; CDR3: CSAVILTRVAYNEQFF; DNA: TGCAGCGCCGTTATATTAACTAGAGTCGCCTACAATGAGCAGTTCTTC
J: TRBJ1-2; size: .; D: .; V: TRBV7-9; CDR3: CASSLSIGSYRLTYGYTF; DNA: TGTGCCAGCAGCCTCAGCATAGGGTCATACCGCCTGACCTATGGCTACACCTTC
J: TRBJ2-5; size: .; D: TRBD2; V: TRBV11-1; CDR3: CASSLAGGFRETQYF; DNA: TGTGCCAGCAGCTTAGCGGGAGGGTTTCGGGAGACCCAGTACTTC
J: TRBJ1-6; size: .; D: TRBD1; V: TRBV4-3; CDR3: CASSPQTGTVELSLHF; DNA: TGCGCCAGCAGCCCCCAAACCGGGACAGTAGAATTGTCCCTCCACTTT
J: TRBJ1-1; size: .; D: .; V: TRBV6-5; CDR3: CATVFRLGTEAFF; DNA: TGTGCCACCGTTTTTAGGCTAGGGACTGAAGCTTTCTTT
J: TRBJ1-2; size: few; D: TRBD1; V: TRBV19; CDR3: CASSIDSRGLTNYGYTF; DNA: TGTGCCAGTAGTATAGATTCAAGGGGGCTGACGAACTATGGCTACACCTTC
J: TRBJ2-1; size: .; D: TRBD2; V: TRBV19; CDR3: CASSLPAGRANEQFF; DNA: TGTGCCAGTAGCCTGCCCGCCGGGAGGGCTAATGAGCAGTTCTTC
J: TRBJ1-1; size: few; D: .; V: TRBV5-6; CDR3: CASSLAGLRNAEAFF; DNA: TGTGCCAGCAGCTTGGCCGGCCTCAGGAACGCTGAAGCTTTCTTT
J: TRBJ1-1; size: .; D: .; V: TRBV7-9; CDR3: CASSSWRGGTEAFF; DNA: TGTGCCAGCAGCTCGTGGCGGGGAGGCACTGAAGCTTTCTTT
J: TRBJ1-4; size: .; D: .; V: TRBV4-1; CDR3: CASSILTGRRDSNEKLFF; DNA: TGCGCCAGCAGCATATTAACCGGCCGCAGGGACTCTAATGAAAAACTGTTTTTT
J: TRBJ2-5; size: .; D: .; V: TRBV28; CDR3: CASYHRVGGETQYF; DNA: TGTGCCAGCTACCACAGAGTAGGGGGAGAGACCCAGTACTTC
J: TRBJ2-5; size: .; D: .; V: TRBV19; CDR3: CASSIRAGPVQETQYF; DNA: TGTGCCAGTAGTATTCGCGCAGGGCCGGTCCAAGAGACCCAGTACTTC
J: TRBJ2-5; size: .; D: .; V: TRBV27; CDR3: CASSLYGPQETQYF; DNA: TGTGCCAGCAGTTTATACGGTCCCCAAGAGACCCAGTACTTC
J: TRBJ1-4; size: .; D: .; V: TRBV30; CDR3: CAWGPDEKLFF; DNA: TGTGCCTGGGGGCCGGATGAAAAACTGTTTTTT
J: TRBJ2-6; size: once; D: .; V: TRBV3-1/TRBV3-2; CDR3: CASSAYSGAGANVLTF; DNA: TGTGCCAGCAGCGCCTATTCAGGGGCCGGGGCCAACGTCCTGACTTTC
J: TRBJ2-1; size: .; D: .; V: TRBV7-2; CDR3: CASSAPGLTYNEQFF; DNA: TGTGCCAGCAGCGCACCGGGATTAACCTACAATGAGCAGTTCTTC
J: TRBJ1-4; size: .; D: .; V: TRBV15; CDR3: CATSIGDVYNEKLFF; DNA: TGTGCCACCAGCATAGGCGACGTCTATAATGAAAAACTGTTTTTT